The clone carrying this TCR beta chain turned up a few times. Its target is not known. The data were taken from a study of regulatory T cells in long-lasting Graves disease. The study, taken as a whole, reports: The study examined only peripheral blood, not thyroid tissue.

Time point defined: persistent/refractory GD, antithyroid drugs over 5 years with positive TRAb. The TCR library used RNA extracted from PBMCs. Graves' disease diagnoses used American Thyroid Association guidelines. With iRepertoire HTBI primers and Arm-PCR of CDR3 regions, TCR beta libraries were built. TCRdb independently ran MiXCR on the multiplex PCR reads; one entry per CDR3 protein. This sample has over 450,000 distinct CDR3 sequences, with roughly 21% found just once. The sample was peripheral blood mononuclear cells (PBMCs), taken when the disease was refractory, from a patient treated with antithyroid drugs. The sequence was obtained from a female donor with Graves disease.

CDR3 protein: CATSDPGRTGGELFF. The CDR3 bases are TGTGCCACCAGTGATCCCGGGAGAACCGGCGGGGAGCTGTTTTTT. J is TRBJ2-2 and V is TRBV24-1; D is possibly TRBD2 (6 bases). The CDR3 is 15 amino acids. Germline V gene lookup returns CDR1 KGHDR and CDR2 SFDVKD. V was cut by 3 bases and J by 7 bases, with 14 bases left in between.